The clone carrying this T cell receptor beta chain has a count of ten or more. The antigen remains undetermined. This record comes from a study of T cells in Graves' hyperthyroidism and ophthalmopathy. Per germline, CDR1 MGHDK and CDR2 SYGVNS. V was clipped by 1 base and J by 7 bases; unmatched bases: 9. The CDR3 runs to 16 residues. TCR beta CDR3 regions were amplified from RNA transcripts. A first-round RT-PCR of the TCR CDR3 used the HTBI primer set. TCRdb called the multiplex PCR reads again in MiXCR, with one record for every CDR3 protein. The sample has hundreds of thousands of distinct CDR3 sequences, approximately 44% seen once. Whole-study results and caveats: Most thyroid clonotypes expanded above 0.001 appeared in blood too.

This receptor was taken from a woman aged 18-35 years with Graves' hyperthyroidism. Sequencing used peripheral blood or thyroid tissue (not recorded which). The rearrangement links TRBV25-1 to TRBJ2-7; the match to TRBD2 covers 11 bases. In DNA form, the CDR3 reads TGTGCCAGCAGTGAATCCGGGGGACTAGCGGCTTTGGAGCAGTACTTC. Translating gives CASSESGGLAALEQYF.